The entry below describes one T cell receptor beta chain. The data were taken from a study of blood T cell repertoires in COVID-19. Study-level background: The origin of the acute and convalescent COVID-19 samples was the United States, Italy and Spain.

Original methodology: Researchers report that nucleated cell counts were estimated from reference gene primer amplification. The method was immunoSEQ multiplex PCR; TCRdb's version includes in-frame clones alone and lacks a portion of them. V and J calls and clone size are given by that table; D and trimming were obtained from the DNA. Of about 210,000 clones listed, around 82% are singletons. The CDR3 extends over 16 amino acids. Per germline, CDR1 SGHNT and CDR2 YENEEA. V lost 4 bases to trimming and J lost 1 base, with 16 bases between them. The sample consisted of peripheral blood. The sequence was collected from a man aged 45-65 years with active or convalescent COVID-19. The V and J genes are TRBV11-3 and TRBJ1-1; D is unresolved. DNA for the CDR3: TGTGCCAGCAGCTCTGGATCAGGCACTTCGAACACTGAAGCTTTCTTT. It specifies CASSSGSGTSNTEAFF.